Presented here are 25 T cell receptor beta chains from one specimen sequenced in a study of shared clonotypes between healthy human individuals. Only in-frame clones appear in the TCRdb table, and some are missing; sequencing was by immunoSEQ multiplex PCR. The sample has about 1.1 million clones, approximately 75% seen once. Material: memory CD4+ T cells from PBMCs. Noted subset: CD45RA-negative fraction. These receptors were obtained from a man aged 18 to 29 in good health. Some clones in this sample may be carry-over from other donors' samples.

CDR3 nucleotide sequence: TGTGCCAGCAGCTCCACTTCTACAGGGTATGACGGAGCTTTCTTT. It yields the protein CASSSTSTGYDGAFF. The V and J genes are TRBV7-3 and TRBJ1-1, with D tentatively TRBD1 (6 bases). This CDR3 has 15 amino acids. V was trimmed by 4 bases and J by 10 bases, leaving 22 bases between them. Germline values: CDR1 SGHTA, CDR2 FQGTGA. The full variable domain, with the rest looked up from reference TRBV7-3 and TRBJ1-1, is GAGVSQTPSNKVTEKGKYVELRCDPISGHTALYWYRQSLGQGPEFLIYFQGTGAADDSGLPNDRFFAVRPEGSVSTLKIQRTERGDSAVYLCASSSTSTGYDGAFFGQGTRLTVV.

The chain employs TRBV7-9 and TRBJ2-7; no firm D call. CDR3 size: 12 residues. CDR1 SEHNR and CDR2 FQNEAQ come from the germline V gene (reference sequence). The V gene lost 2 bases and the J gene lost 4 bases, with 6 bases spanning the gap. CDR3 amino acids: CASSLTGYEQYF. CDR3 sequence (DNA): TGTGCCAGCAGCTTAACGGGTTACGAGCAGTACTTC.

The chain joins TRBV29-1 to TRBJ2-7, with D unresolved. Looked up from germline, CDR1 is SQVTM and CDR2 is ANQGSEA. There are 13 residues in the CDR3. Deletions cut 4 bases from V and 0 bases from J, with 10 bases between. The CDR3 reads CSVAAVSSYEQYF. For the CDR3, the DNA is TGCAGCGTTGCCGCAGTCAGCTCCTACGAGCAGTACTTC.

The chain uses TRBV29-1 and TRBJ2-5; 8 nucleotides line up with TRBD2. Germline CDR1 and CDR2: SQVTM and ANQGSEA. The CDR3 loop spans 12 amino acids. V was clipped by 7 bases and J by 5 bases; unmatched bases: 6. CDR3 bases: TGCAGCGCGGGACTAGGGGTTGAGACCCAGTACTTC. It codes for CSAGLGVETQYF.

The chain has TRBV9 and TRBJ2-6; D unclear. V lost 0 bases and J 4 bases, leaving 5 bases between the germline ends. Germline CDR1 is SGDLS and CDR2 is YYNGEE. The CDR3 consists of 14 residues. In DNA form, the CDR3 reads TGTGCCAGCAGCGTAGCCCCCGGGGCCAACGTCCTGACTTTC. Amino acids: CASSVAPGANVLTF.

This rearrangement joins TRBV7-2 to TRBJ2-3; D remains ambiguous. Trimming removed 1 base at V and 1 base at J, with 9 bases between. This CDR3 spans 15 amino acids. CDR1 and CDR2 (germline): SGHTA, FQGNSA. In DNA, the CDR3 is TGTGCCAGCAGCTTAGATGTCCGGGGCACAGATACGCAGTATTTT. This translates into CASSLDVRGTDTQYF.

This clone appeared a single time. The rearrangement uses TRBV7-2 and TRBJ1-3, with no clear D. The V gene lost 0 bases and the J gene lost 1 base, with 7 bases spanning the gap. This CDR3 region has 15 residues. CDR1 and CDR2 (germline): SGHTA, FQGNSA. The CDR3 bases are TGTGCCAGCAGCTTAGCGGTGGGTTCTGGAAACACCATATATTTT. Protein: CASSLAVGSGNTIYF. Based on the CDR3 plus reference TRBV7-2 and TRBJ1-3, the full variable domain is GAGVSQSPSNKVTEKGKDVELRCDPISGHTALYWYRQSLGQGLEFLIYFQGNSAPDKSGLPSDRFSAERTGGSVSTLTIQRTQQEDSAVYLCASSLAVGSGNTIYFGEGSWLTVV.

This chain links TRBV10-1 with TRBJ2-3, with D possibly matching TRBD2 (5 bases). V dropped 4 bases and J dropped 5 bases, with 16 bases sitting between them. The CDR3 has 15 amino acids. CDR1 and CDR2 from the germline V gene are WNHNN and SYGVQD (reference sequence). CDR3 nucleotide sequence: TGCGCCAGCAGTGGTTCGGCGCTCCGGGGAGATACGCAGTATTTT. It encodes CASSGSALRGDTQYF.

The genes are TRBV7-3 and TRBJ2-3, with 7 bases identical to TRBD1. The CDR3 consists of 13 residues. Trimming cost V 5 bases and J 4 bases; bases outside gene matches: 3. The germline V gene encodes CDR1 SGHTA and CDR2 FQGTGA. The DNA for the CDR3 is TGTGCCAGCAGCGCAGGGGGAGCAGATACGCAGTATTTT. It encodes CASSAGGADTQYF.

A few counts support this clone. This chain connects TRBV5-6 to TRBJ2-2, with 9 bases fitting TRBD2. Germline V gene lookup returns CDR1 SGHDT and CDR2 YYEEEE. With V trimmed by 1 base and J by 3 bases, 4 bases remained unmatched. CDR3 size: 16 residues. The CDR3 sequence is CASSLMRLADTGELFF. CDR3 bases: TGTGCCAGCAGCTTGATGAGACTAGCGGACACCGGGGAGCTGTTTTTT.

Details on this clone: This sample includes further DNA sequences coding for the same CDR3. This chain links TRBV5-4 with TRBJ1-4; no clear D. Trimming took off 1 base at V and 0 bases at J, with 4 bases between the two ends. From germline, CDR1 is SGHNT and CDR2 YYREEE (reference sequence). The CDR3 sequence is 14 residues long. The CDR3 protein is CASSLSATNEKLFF. In DNA form, the CDR3 reads TGTGCCAGCAGCTTGAGCGCAACTAATGAAAAACTGTTTTTT.

This clone was seen only a few times. The chain joins TRBV6-5 to TRBJ2-5, with TRBD2 as a possible D gene (5 bases). The CDR3 consists of 16 residues. V was shortened by 0 bases and J by 4 bases, with 15 bases between the two germline ends. The germline V gene encodes CDR1 MNHEY and CDR2 SVGAGI. The CDR3 protein is CASSYSQRFGTETQYF. The DNA for the CDR3 is TGTGCCAGCAGTTACTCGCAGCGGTTCGGTACAGAGACCCAGTACTTC.

This clone appeared once. The V call is TRBV6-6, the J call TRBJ2-2, with D perhaps TRBD1 (5 bases). This CDR3 region has 14 residues. V was cut by 2 bases and J by 5 bases, with 9 bases left in between. Germline V gene data show CDR1 as MNHNY and CDR2 as SVGAGI (reference sequence). Written as DNA, the CDR3 is TGTGCCAGCAGTTACAGGGGTGGGACCGGGGAGCTGTTTTTT. This encodes CASSYRGGTGELFF.

This clone was detected a few times. The chain links TRBV7-9 to TRBJ2-7; 10 bases align to TRBD1. Germline V gene sequence: CDR1 SEHNR, CDR2 FQNEAQ (reference sequence). This CDR3 comprises 16 residues. V trimming: 5 bases; J trimming: 2 bases; junction bases outside the gene matches: 9. CDR3 nucleotides: TGTGCCAGCAGCGCACGACAGGGGGCGAGTACCTACGAGCAGTACTTC. As protein: CASSARQGASTYEQYF.

This sequence joins TRBV27 and TRBJ2-3, with D uncertain. The CDR3 has 16 residues. Germline V gene sequence: CDR1 MNHEY, CDR2 SMNVEV (reference sequence). V was pared by 4 bases and J by 4 bases, with 18 bases between. Here the CDR3 DNA reads TGTGCCAGCAGTTCCCCTTACGGACCTTCCGCAGATACGCAGTATTTT. Protein sequence: CASSSPYGPSADTQYF.

J is TRBJ2-7 and V is TRBV5-6; D perhaps matches TRBD1 (6 bases). Deletions cut 4 bases from V and 7 bases from J, with 15 bases between. The CDR3 extends over 13 amino acids. CDR1 is SGHDT and CDR2 is YYEEEE in the germline V gene. CDR3 bases: TGTGCCAGCAGCACATGGGGGCGCGGAGAGCAGTACTTC. Protein sequence: CASSTWGRGEQYF.

This chain joins TRBV11-3 and TRBJ2-1; TRBD2 matches 7 bases. The J segment lost 3 bases and the V segment lost 5 bases, leaving 7 bases of the junction unmatched. This CDR3 comprises 15 residues. In germline, CDR1 is SGHNT, CDR2 YENEEA. The CDR3 here is CASSPTSWSYNEQFF. The CDR3 DNA reads TGTGCCAGCAGCCCGACTAGCTGGAGCTACAATGAGCAGTTCTTC.

The chain recombines TRBV7-2 with TRBJ1-2; no reliable D call. CDR1 is SGHTA, CDR2 FQGNSA, per germline. Trimming stripped 5 bases from V and 2 bases from J, with 3 bases between. CDR3 length: 11 amino acids. CDR3 DNA: TGTGCCAGCAGCGCGAACTATGGCTACACCTTC. It yields the protein CASSANYGYTF.

The count of this clone is one. V gene TRBV10-1 combines with J gene TRBJ1-1; no clear D gene. The CDR3 is 15 amino acids. Trimming removed 2 bases at V and 2 bases at J, with 12 bases between. Germline assignment: CDR1 WNHNN and CDR2 SYGVQD (reference sequence). The CDR3 loop reads CASSEATGSNTEAFF. CDR3 coding DNA: TGCGCCAGCAGTGAGGCGACCGGAAGCAACACTGAAGCTTTCTTT.

This clone was picked up many times. The sample contains more than one DNA sequence encoding this CDR3. The V gene is TRBV27, the J gene TRBJ2-2; D is unclear. Germline V gene sequence: CDR1 MNHEY, CDR2 SMNVEV (reference sequence). Trimming left V 3 bases short and J 5 bases short, with 4 bases between. This CDR3 region has 12 residues. The chain's CDR3 is CASSFSTGELFF. The CDR3 nucleotides read TGTGCCAGCAGTTTCAGTACCGGGGAGCTGTTTTTT.

J is TRBJ2-3 and V is TRBV19, with D uncertain. Trimming took 6 bases from V and 4 from J, leaving 11 bases between them. CDR3 size: 13 residues. Germline CDR1 is LNHDA and CDR2 is SQIVND (reference sequence). CDR3 region: CASSRPGADTQYF. CDR3 DNA: TGTGCCAGTAGCCGTCCGGGCGCAGATACGCAGTATTTT. Full variable domain (remainder filled in from reference TRBV19 and TRBJ2-3): DGGITQSPKYLFRKEGQNVTLSCEQNLNHDAMYWYRQDPGQGLRLIYYSQIVNDFQKGDIAEGYSVSREKKESFPLTVTSAQKNPTAFYLCASSRPGADTQYFGPGTRLTVL.

With regard to this clone: The same CDR3 arises from other DNA sequences in this sample as well. The chain recombines TRBV29-1 with TRBJ2-3, with a tentative D call TRBD1 (6 bases). Germline V gene sequence: CDR1 SQVTM, CDR2 ANQGSEA. V was cut by 6 bases and J by 3 bases, with 10 bases left in between. This CDR3 has 12 amino acids. The CDR3 region is CSVMTGTDTQYF. For the CDR3, the DNA is TGCAGCGTCATGACAGGTACAGATACGCAGTATTTT.

This clone was detected only once. This rearrangement joins TRBV30 to TRBJ2-1, with TRBD1 matching 9 bases. The CDR3 totals 13 residues. The germline CDR1 and CDR2 sequences are GTSNPN and SVGIG (reference sequence). V shed 5 bases, J shed 2 bases, and the junction held 1 base outside the gene matches. Written as DNA, the CDR3 is TGTGCCTGGCGGACAGGGGCCTACAATGAGCAGTTCTTC. It is translated as CAWRTGAYNEQFF.

V usage is TRBV5-8 and J usage is TRBJ2-1, with 7 bases aligning to TRBD2. The CDR3 consists of 13 residues. Germline V CDR1 and CDR2: SGHTS, YDEGEE. Losses at the gene ends were 2 bases for V and 7 bases for J; bases not matched to a gene: 3. As DNA, the CDR3 is TGTGCCAGCAGCTTCCGGGGGGAGAATGAGCAGTTCTTC. Protein product: CASSFRGENEQFF.

Note on this clone: Other DNA sequences of this sample code for an identical CDR3. The V gene is TRBV7-9, the J gene TRBJ2-5; D not certain. Germline V gives CDR1 SEHNR, CDR2 FQNEAQ (reference sequence). The V end was cut by 1 base, the J end by 1 base, with 10 bases between. The CDR3 is 15 residues long. The CDR3 DNA sequence: TGTGCCAGCAGCTTAGGGGGAAATGTCCAAGAGACCCAGTACTTC. Protein product: CASSLGGNVQETQYF.